The 27 T cell receptor beta chains listed next were all sequenced from one sample in a study of early T cells in non-severe SARS-CoV-2 infection. Using its own MiXCR run on the 5' RACE reads, TCRdb lists one record per CDR3 protein. The sample holds under 95,000 distinct CDR3 sequences, approximately 12% seen once. Sequenced input: whole blood. The receptors were sampled from an adult who was a healthcare worker with PCR-confirmed SARS-CoV-2 infection or an uninfected control (not recorded which).

This clonotype has a count of ten or more. This rearrangement joins TRBV11-2 to TRBJ1-2; no clear D. Germline V gives CDR1 SGHAT, CDR2 FQNNGV. The V gene lost 1 base and the J gene lost 12 bases, with 9 bases spanning the gap. This CDR3 has 11 residues. CDR3 DNA sequence: TGTGCCAGCAGCTTAGCCCCTGAGGACACCTTC. Its protein is CASSLAPEDTF.

A few counts support this clonotype. This chain uses TRBV30 with TRBJ1-1, with a weak D call TRBD1 (5 bases). The germline gives CDR1 GTSNPN, CDR2 SVGIG (reference sequence). V gave up 1 base and J gave up 4 bases, with 13 bases separating them. The CDR3 totals 14 residues. The CDR3 region has the DNA TGTGCCTGGAGTGGCGGGGGTTCGGTCACTGAAGCTTTCTTT. This translates into CAWSGGGSVTEAFF. The complete variable domain, with remaining parts taken from reference TRBV30 and TRBJ1-1, reads SQTIHQWPATLVQPVGSPLSLECTVEGTSNPNLYWYRQAAGRGLQLLFYSVGIGQISSEVPQNLSASRPQDRQFILSSKKLLLSDSGFYLCAWSGGGSVTEAFFGQGTRLTVV.

Many counts were recorded for this clonotype. This chain joins TRBV2 and TRBJ1-2; tentatively, D is TRBD1 (5 bases). Trimming stripped 6 bases from V and 4 bases from J, with 15 bases between. CDR1 and CDR2 (germline): SNHLY, FYNNEI. This CDR3 spans 14 amino acids. This CDR3 reads CASRFAGGSYGYTF. CDR3 DNA sequence: TGTGCCAGCAGGTTCGCGGGGGGAAGCTATGGCTACACCTTC. Looking up the rest from reference TRBV2 and TRBJ1-2 gives the full variable domain: EPEVTQTPSHQVTQMGQEVILRCVPISNHLYFYWYRQILGQKVEFLVSFYNNEISEKSEIFDDQFSVERPDGSNFTLKIRSTKLEDSAMYFCASRFAGGSYGYTFGSGTRLTVV.

V and J are TRBV19 and TRBJ2-7, with a possible D match to TRBD1 (6 bases). Germline assignment: CDR1 LNHDA and CDR2 SQIVND (reference sequence). The CDR3 runs to 15 residues. Trimming took 5 bases from V and 3 from J, leaving 17 bases between them. CDR3 loop: CASSPRRGQGYEQYF. For the CDR3, the DNA is TGTGCCAGTAGTCCGCGAAGGGGACAAGGCTACGAGCAGTACTTC.

This clonotype has a handful of counts. The rearrangement uses TRBV28 and TRBJ1-3, with D tentatively TRBD1 (5 bases). In germline, CDR1 is MDHEN, CDR2 SYDVKM. The CDR3 has 15 amino acids. V lost 6 bases and J lost 0, with 12 bases in between. CDR3 DNA: TGTGCCAGCAGCCAGCGGGGCGGCTCTGGAAACACCATATATTTT. Residues: CASSQRGGSGNTIYF.

The chain employs TRBV7-9 and TRBJ1-1; 7 bases align to TRBD1. The V and J ends lost 5 bases and 5 bases, in that order; junction bases with no gene match: 11. The CDR3 runs 15 residues. Germline loops: CDR1 SEHNR, CDR2 FQNEAQ (reference sequence). The CDR3 region is CASSPRQGGGTEAFF. Here the CDR3 DNA reads TGTGCCAGCAGCCCCCGACAGGGAGGAGGGACTGAAGCTTTCTTT.

The chain carries TRBV7-9 and TRBJ2-7; 10 bases are shared with TRBD1. CDR3 size: 14 residues. Looked up from germline, CDR1 is SEHNR and CDR2 is FQNEAQ (reference sequence). V dropped 4 bases and J dropped 6; count of bases not matched to a gene: 6. CDR3 in amino acids: CASSSTGGSAEQYF. CDR3 bases: TGTGCCAGCAGCTCGACAGGGGGCTCCGCCGAGCAGTACTTC.

This clonotype was observed a handful of times. The chain employs TRBV12-3 or TRBV12-4 and TRBJ2-2; TRBD2 aligns across 10 bases. V trimming: 2 bases; J trimming: 5 bases; junction bases outside the gene matches: 20. The CDR3 has 21 amino acids. The CDR3 protein is CASSLPPRLSGRAGKTGELFF. As DNA, the CDR3 is TGTGCCAGCAGTTTACCTCCTCGTTTGAGCGGGAGGGCCGGGAAAACCGGGGAGCTGTTTTTT.

V and J are TRBV28 and TRBJ1-4; D is uncertain. The length of the CDR3 is 12 residues. Germline CDR1 and CDR2: MDHEN and SYDVKM. V was shortened by 6 bases and J by 7 bases, with 9 bases between the two germline ends. The CDR3 DNA sequence: TGTGCCAGCAGCACTAGTATTGAAAAACTGTTTTTT. Translating it yields CASSTSIEKLFF.

The chain employs TRBV7-9 and TRBJ1-1; D uncertain. There are 13 residues in the CDR3. Germline assignment: CDR1 SEHNR and CDR2 FQNEAQ (reference sequence). V lost 0 bases to trimming and J lost 4 bases, with 6 bases between them. The CDR3 nucleotides read TGTGCCAGCAGCTTAGCTGGGGTCACTGAAGCTTTCTTT. Translated: CASSLAGVTEAFF. Using reference TRBV7-9 and TRBJ1-1 for the parts outside the CDR3, the full variable domain is DTGVSQNPRHKITKRGQNVTFRCDPISEHNRLYWYRQTLGQGPEFLTYFQNEAQLEKSRLLSDRFSAERPKGSFSTLEIQRTEQGDSAMYLCASSLAGVTEAFFGQGTRLTVV.

This clonotype was picked up a small number of times. The rearrangement joins TRBV10-3 to TRBJ2-2; D is possibly TRBD2 (5 bases). The CDR3 consists of 14 residues. Trimming removed 8 bases from V and 0 bases from J, with 10 bases in between. The germline CDR1 and CDR2 sequences are ENHRY and SYGVKD. The CDR3 reads CAIPSGSNTGELFF. CDR3 coding DNA: TGTGCCATCCCCTCGGGGTCGAACACCGGGGAGCTGTTTTTT.

The table lists this clonotype with a few counts. The CDR3: CASSSSGWSSYNEQFF. The DNA for the CDR3 is TGTGCCAGCAGTTCCAGCGGGTGGAGCTCCTACAATGAGCAGTTCTTC. This chain uses TRBV6-2 or TRBV6-3 with TRBJ2-1; tentative D call: TRBD2 (6 bases). V was shortened by 4 bases and J by 0 bases, with 13 bases between the two germline ends. Germline CDR1 is MNHEY and CDR2 is SVGEGT. This CDR3 comprises 16 residues.

This sequence joins TRBV12-5 and TRBJ2-1; maybe TRBD1 (5 bases). Germline V gene lookup returns CDR1 LGHNT and CDR2 FRNRAP. This CDR3 is 16 amino acids long. The V gene lost 1 base and the J gene lost 0 bases, with 10 bases spanning the gap. CDR3 residues: CASGLGTLPSYNEQFF. DNA of the CDR3: TGTGCTAGTGGTTTGGGGACATTACCCTCCTACAATGAGCAGTTCTTC.

This clonotype has more than one count but fewer than ten. The V call is TRBV5-1, the J call TRBJ1-5; D remains unclear. Germline CDR1 is SGHRS and CDR2 is YFSETQ. Trimming took 1 base from V and 5 from J, leaving 13 bases between them. CDR3 length: 15 residues. CDR3 coding DNA: TGCGCCAGCAGCTTGTTGGGGAATTGGGATCAGCCCCAGCATTTT. Translation gives CASSLLGNWDQPQHF.

A few counts support this clonotype. The V call is TRBV7-9, the J call TRBJ2-3; 14 nucleotides align to TRBD2. Germline V gives CDR1 SEHNR, CDR2 FQNEAQ (reference sequence). There are 19 residues in the CDR3. The V segment lost 2 bases and the J segment 5 bases; nucleotides outside the gene matches: 12. Written as DNA, the CDR3 is TGTGCCAGCAGCTTATTAACCGGGACTAGCGGGGGAAGGGGAGATACGCAGTATTTT. It codes for CASSLLTGTSGGRGDTQYF.

In its sample, this clonotype was seen many times. As DNA, the CDR3 is TGCGCCAGCAGCTTGGTTGGGGTAGCCTACAATGAGCAGTTCTTC. It translates to CASSLVGVAYNEQFF. The rearrangement uses TRBV5-1 and TRBJ2-1; D unresolved. Germline CDR1 SGHRS, CDR2 YFSETQ. The CDR3 totals 15 residues. V was shortened by 0 bases and J by 2 bases, with 9 bases between the two germline ends.

The V gene is TRBV5-5, the J gene TRBJ1-5; D is undetermined. Germline CDR1 is SGHKS and CDR2 is YYEKEE (reference sequence). Trimming took off 1 base at V and 0 bases at J, with 5 bases between the two ends. The CDR3 extends over 14 amino acids. CDR3: CASSLRPSNQPQHF. For the CDR3, the DNA is TGTGCCAGCAGCTTGCGACCTAGCAATCAGCCCCAGCATTTT.

The rearrangement links TRBV2 to TRBJ2-1; D not certain. V dropped 1 base and J dropped 5 bases, with 6 bases sitting between them. Germline values: CDR1 SNHLY, CDR2 FYNNEI. The CDR3 spans 13 residues. The CDR3 sequence: CASSEVANNEQFF. DNA of the CDR3: TGTGCCAGCAGTGAAGTGGCCAACAATGAGCAGTTCTTC.

This clonotype was recorded many times. V gene TRBV6-5 combines with J gene TRBJ2-5, with 11 bases matching TRBD1. This CDR3 comprises 14 residues. The J segment lost 5 bases and the V segment lost 8 bases, leaving 7 bases of the junction unmatched. Germline CDR1 is MNHEY and CDR2 is SVGAGI. The CDR3 nucleotides read TGTGCCAGCTCTCGGACAGGGGGCCCGGAGACCCAGTACTTC. This gives the protein CASSRTGGPETQYF.

This clonotype showed up just a few times. The V and J genes are TRBV2 and TRBJ2-1, with a weak D call TRBD2 (5 bases). Trimming shortened V by 7 bases and J by 3 bases, and 16 bases separated the two germline ends. This CDR3 contains 15 residues. CDR1 and CDR2 from the germline V gene are SNHLY and FYNNEI. The CDR3: CASIRRASLYNEQFF. The CDR3 DNA is TGTGCCAGCATTCGAAGGGCTAGCCTCTACAATGAGCAGTTCTTC. The full variable domain, with the rest looked up from reference TRBV2 and TRBJ2-1, is EPEVTQTPSHQVTQMGQEVILRCVPISNHLYFYWYRQILGQKVEFLVSFYNNEISEKSEIFDDQFSVERPDGSNFTLKIRSTKLEDSAMYFCASIRRASLYNEQFFGPGTRLTVL.

This clonotype was observed many times. The chain uses TRBV5-5 and TRBJ2-7; 11 bases line up with TRBD1. This CDR3 region has 15 residues. V shed 1 base and J 7 bases; nucleotides not matched to a gene: 7. CDR1 SGHKS and CDR2 YYEKEE come from the germline V gene (reference sequence). The CDR3 DNA reads as TGTGCCAGCAGCTTGAGTGGACAGGGGGCACGGGAGCAGTACTTC. It is translated as CASSLSGQGAREQYF.

The chain is built from TRBV6-1 and TRBJ2-7; no clear D. Looked up from germline, CDR1 is MNHNS and CDR2 is SASEGT. CDR3 length equals 15 residues. For the CDR3, the DNA is TGTGTCACTGCCATGTCTGCTAGATTAGACTACGAGCAGTACTTC. This sequence encodes CVTAMSARLDYEQYF.

This rearrangement joins TRBV11-2 to TRBJ2-2, with a weak D call TRBD2 (5 bases). Trimming removed 4 bases from V and 5 bases from J, with 8 bases in between. The CDR3 sequence is 13 residues long. Germline V gene data show CDR1 as SGHAT and CDR2 as FQNNGV. CDR3 loop: CASSSPGTGELFF. The CDR3 DNA reads TGTGCCAGCAGCTCCCCGGGGACCGGGGAGCTGTTTTTT.

This clonotype was counted at least ten times. V usage is TRBV6-5 and J usage is TRBJ1-4; a possible D gene is TRBD1 (6 bases). The V gene's germline CDR1 is MNHEY and CDR2 SVGAGI. V was trimmed by 5 bases and J by 0 bases, leaving 13 bases between them. This CDR3 contains 16 residues. Here the CDR3 reads CASSRGTLATNEKLFF. The CDR3 region has the DNA TGTGCCAGCAGTAGGGGGACACTTGCAACTAATGAAAAACTGTTTTTT.

In its sample, this clonotype was seen a few times. This rearrangement joins TRBV7-9 to TRBJ2-3; 10 bases match TRBD2. Losses at the gene ends were 5 bases for V and 1 base for J; bases not matched to a gene: 6. CDR3 length: 16 amino acids. The V gene's germline CDR1 is SEHNR and CDR2 FQNEAQ (reference sequence). CDR3 protein: CASSHKAGGRTDTQYF. The CDR3 nucleotides read TGTGCCAGCAGCCATAAAGCGGGGGGGCGCACAGATACGCAGTATTTT.

Many counts were recorded for this clonotype. The chain recombines TRBV13 with TRBJ2-3; D unresolved. The CDR3 has 14 amino acids. Germline V gives CDR1 PRHDT, CDR2 FYEKMQ (reference sequence). V was trimmed by 1 base and J by 3 bases, leaving 8 bases between them. The chain's CDR3 is CASSLDAVTDTQYF. The DNA for the CDR3 is TGTGCCAGCAGCTTAGATGCGGTTACAGATACGCAGTATTTT.

The chain has TRBV7-9 and TRBJ2-7; D is possibly TRBD1 or TRBD2 (5 bases each). CDR1 SEHNR and CDR2 FQNEAQ come from the germline V gene (reference sequence). The CDR3 is made up of 12 amino acids. V lost 8 bases and J lost 3, with 11 bases in between. The CDR3 loop reads CASGDGHYEQYF. The CDR3, as DNA: TGTGCCAGCGGGGACGGGCACTACGAGCAGTACTTC. The full variable domain, with the rest looked up from reference TRBV7-9 and TRBJ2-7, is DTGVSQNPRHKITKRGQNVTFRCDPISEHNRLYWYRQTLGQGPEFLTYFQNEAQLEKSRLLSDRFSAERPKGSFSTLEIQRTEQGDSAMYLCASGDGHYEQYFGPGTRLTVT.